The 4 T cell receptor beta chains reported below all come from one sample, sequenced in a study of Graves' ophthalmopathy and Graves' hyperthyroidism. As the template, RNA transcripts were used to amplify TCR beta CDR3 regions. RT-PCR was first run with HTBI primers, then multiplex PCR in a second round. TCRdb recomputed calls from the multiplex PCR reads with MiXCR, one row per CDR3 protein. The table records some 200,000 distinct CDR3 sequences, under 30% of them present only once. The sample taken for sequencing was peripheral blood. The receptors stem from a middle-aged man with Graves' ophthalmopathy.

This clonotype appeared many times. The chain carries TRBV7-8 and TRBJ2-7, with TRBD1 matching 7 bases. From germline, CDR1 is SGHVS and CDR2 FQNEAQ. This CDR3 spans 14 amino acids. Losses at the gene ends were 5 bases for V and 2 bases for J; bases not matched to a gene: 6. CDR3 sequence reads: CASSLDRDAYEQYF. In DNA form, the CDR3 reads TGTGCCAGCAGCCTAGACAGGGATGCCTACGAGCAGTACTTC.

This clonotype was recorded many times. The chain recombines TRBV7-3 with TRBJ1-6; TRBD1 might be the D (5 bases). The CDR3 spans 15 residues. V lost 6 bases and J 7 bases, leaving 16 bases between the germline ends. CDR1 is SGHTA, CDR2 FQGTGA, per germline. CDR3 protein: CASSLQAMGNSPLHF. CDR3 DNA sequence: TGTGCCAGCAGTCTACAGGCTATGGGGAATTCACCCCTCCACTTT.

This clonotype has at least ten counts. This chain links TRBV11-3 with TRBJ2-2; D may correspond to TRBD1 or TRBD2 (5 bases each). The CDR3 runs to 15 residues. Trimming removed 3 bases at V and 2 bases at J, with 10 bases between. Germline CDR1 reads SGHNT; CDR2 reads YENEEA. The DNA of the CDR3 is TGTGCCAGCAGCTTGGACGGGGCAAACACCGGGGAGCTGTTTTTT. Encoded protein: CASSLDGANTGELFF.

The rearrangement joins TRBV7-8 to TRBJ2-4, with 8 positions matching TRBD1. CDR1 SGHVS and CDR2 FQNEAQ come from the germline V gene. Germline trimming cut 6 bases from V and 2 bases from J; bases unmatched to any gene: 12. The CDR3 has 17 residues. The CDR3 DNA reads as TGTGCCAGCAGGCCCGCCCGCACAGGGGGGACCAAAAACATTCAGTACTTC. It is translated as CASRPARTGGTKNIQYF.